The 15 T cell receptor beta chains below all came from one sample that was sequenced in a study of T-cell reconstitution after alpha-beta-depleted transplantation in children. Library preparation (for TCRbeta) was performed with unique molecular identifiers. MiXCR was run by TCRdb on the PCR reads, yielding one entry per CDR3 protein. The sample contains some 500,000 distinct CDR3 sequences, approximately 20% of which appear only once. This specimen was PBMCs from the stem cell graft donor, taken from the stem cell graft. Receptors originate from a human donor who donated a stem cell graft to a child with acute lymphoblastic leukemia.

For this clonotype: One end of the junction varies from germline; a read error may be responsible. The V call is TRBV12-3 or TRBV12-4, the J call TRBJ2-4, with D unclear. This CDR3 region has 13 residues. The CDR3 reads CASGFVQADIQYF. The CDR3 DNA is TGTGCCAGCGGTTTCGTCCAGGCGGACATTCAGTACTTC.

This clonotype was observed a handful of times. The chain employs TRBV10-2 and TRBJ2-3; unclear D gene. The CDR3 covers 17 residues. Per the germline V gene, CDR1 is WSHSY and CDR2 is SAAADI. Trimming took 2 bases from V and 0 from J, leaving 15 bases between them. DNA for the CDR3: TGCGCCAGCAGTGAGCCCGACTCCCACCCGAGCACAGATACGCAGTATTTT. This gives the protein CASSEPDSHPSTDTQYF.

The chain is built from TRBV15 and TRBJ2-1, with 12 bases lining up with TRBD2. The CDR3 loop spans 19 amino acids. V shed 0 bases, J shed 4 bases, and the junction held 10 bases outside the gene matches. Germline-derived CDR1 and CDR2 are LNHNV and YYDKDF (reference sequence). In nucleotides, the CDR3 is TGTGCCACCAGCAGAGATGGGTTCGGACTAGCGGGATATTACAATGAGCAGTTCTTC. It translates to CATSRDGFGLAGYYNEQFF.

The chain couples TRBV5-6 to TRBJ2-7, with 9 bases lining up with TRBD1. Germline V lookup: CDR1 SGHDT, CDR2 YYEEEE. This CDR3 is built from 18 residues. J gave up 6 bases and V 0 bases, and 16 bases lay outside the gene matches. Written as DNA, the CDR3 is TGTGCCAGCAGCTTGGCGGCTCCTTCGGGGACAGGGCTTTCCGAGCAGTACTTC. Protein: CASSLAAPSGTGLSEQYF.

In its sample, this clonotype was seen a few times. CDR3 in DNA: TGTGCCAGCAGCCTAAATGGGGACAGGGGGACCGGGGAGCTGTTTTTT. Translating gives CASSLNGDRGTGELFF. V and J are TRBV21-1 and TRBJ2-2; TRBD1 reflects the table's D call only, with no check against the DNA. TRBV21-1 is described as a pseudogene. The CDR3 extends over 16 amino acids.

This clonotype was detected only a few times. The chain joins TRBV11-2 to TRBJ1-2; 8 bases are shared with TRBD1. Germline V gives CDR1 SGHAT, CDR2 FQNNGV. The length of the CDR3 is 19 residues. The junction had 19 bases not matched to a gene; V was cut back by 5 bases and J by 2 bases. CDR3 sequence: CASSPYGTGPKYPNYGYTF. The CDR3 DNA is TGTGCCAGCAGCCCCTACGGGACAGGCCCTAAATATCCCAACTATGGCTACACCTTC.

The chain combines TRBV30 with TRBJ2-7, with 9 bases matching TRBD2. The CDR3 has 18 amino acids. V shed 2 bases and J 3 bases; nucleotides not matched to a gene: 17. Germline CDR1 GTSNPN, CDR2 SVGIG (reference sequence). CDR3 coding DNA: TGTGCCTGGAGTTATTGGCGGGAGGGATCCTCCCCAATCTACGAGCAGTACTTC. Amino acids: CAWSYWREGSSPIYEQYF.

This sequence joins TRBV7-3 and TRBJ2-1; D is undetermined. Trimming stripped 1 base from V and 3 bases from J, with 10 bases between. CDR1 and CDR2 from the germline V gene are SGHTA and FQGTGA. The CDR3 extends over 15 amino acids. The CDR3 DNA reads as TGTGCCAGCAGCTTAAACCCCGGAAGCTACAATGAGCAGTTCTTC. Its protein product is CASSLNPGSYNEQFF.

The sample holds a few counts of this clonotype. The V call is TRBV29-1, the J call TRBJ1-4; D ambiguous. The V and J ends lost 6 bases and 6 bases respectively, with 5 bases between them. This CDR3 has 10 amino acids. In germline, CDR1 is SQVTM, CDR2 ANQGSEA. The CDR3 sequence: CSVLHEKLFF. The CDR3 DNA reads TGCAGCGTCCTCCATGAAAAACTGTTTTTT.

J is TRBJ1-1 and V is TRBV20-1; 10 positions match TRBD1. Germline trimming cut 8 bases from V and 8 bases from J; bases unmatched to any gene: 8. The CDR3 extends over 12 amino acids. Germline CDR1 reads DFQATT; CDR2 reads SNEGSKA (reference sequence). The CDR3 reads CSPKGTGAEAFF. In DNA, the CDR3 is TGCAGTCCCAAAGGGACAGGGGCGGAAGCTTTCTTT.

This clonotype was recorded a few times. The chain carries TRBV5-1 and TRBJ2-6, with D tentatively TRBD1 (5 bases). CDR3 size: 16 residues. CDR1 is SGHRS, CDR2 YFSETQ, per germline. Trimming removed 0 bases at V and 2 bases at J, with 9 bases between. The CDR3 loop is CASSLEQVTGANVLTF. For the CDR3, the DNA is TGCGCCAGCAGCTTGGAACAGGTCACTGGGGCCAACGTCCTGACTTTC.

The gene calls are TRBV12-3 or TRBV12-4 and TRBJ1-1; 8 bases fit TRBD1. The length of the CDR3 is 14 residues. Trimming removed 1 base from V and 6 bases from J; junction bases left unmatched: 4. The CDR3 is CASSLGRGLAEAFF. The DNA for the CDR3 is TGTGCCAGCAGTTTAGGCAGGGGGCTCGCTGAAGCTTTCTTT.

The sample holds a few counts of this clonotype. The chain recombines TRBV5-6 with TRBJ2-2; weak D call: TRBD2 (6 bases). CDR3 size: 15 residues. V lost 2 bases and J lost 6, with 14 bases in between. From germline, CDR1 is SGHDT and CDR2 YYEEEE. The CDR3 loop is CASSFTGDPPGELFF. The CDR3 DNA reads as TGTGCCAGCAGCTTTACGGGGGACCCCCCCGGGGAGCTGTTTTTT.

This rearrangement joins TRBV20-1 to TRBJ2-5, with D unclear. Trimming shortened V by 6 bases and J by 5 bases, and 13 bases separated the two germline ends. The CDR3 totals 12 residues. Germline CDR1 and CDR2: DFQATT and SNEGSKA (reference sequence). The CDR3 here is CSAPSGWETQYF. CDR3 DNA: TGCAGTGCCCCTAGTGGATGGGAGACCCAGTACTTC.

The chain carries TRBV4-2 and TRBJ1-2; D unresolved. Trimming removed 0 bases at V and 4 bases at J, with 15 bases between. Germline assignment: CDR1 LGHNA and CDR2 YNFKEQ. This CDR3 is built from 16 residues. In DNA, the CDR3 is TGTGCCAGCAGCCAAGATCTCTCGGTTTCGGTCTATGGCTACACCTTC. Translated: CASSQDLSVSVYGYTF.